The 17 T cell receptor beta chains below all came from one sample that was sequenced in a study of CD4+ T cells in melanoma. The repertoire was sequenced with immunoSEQ multiplex PCR; TCRdb's copy has only in-frame clones and lacks some. The sample consists of fewer than 15,000 clones, roughly 84% of them appearing once. The sample was cells from a culture (not recorded whether cultured in vitro). These receptor sequences come from a human donor with melanoma.

The chain combines TRBV18 with TRBJ2-1; 8 nucleotides line up with TRBD2. Germline CDR1 KGHSH, CDR2 LQKENI. The V and J ends lost 2 bases and 8 bases, in that order; junction bases with no gene match: 11. This CDR3 is built from 16 residues. The CDR3 here is CASSPDSGGARDEQFF. The CDR3 nucleotides are TGTGCCAGCTCACCAGATTCCGGGGGGGCCAGGGATGAGCAGTTCTTC.

J is TRBJ2-1 and V is TRBV10-2, with 10 bases matching TRBD1. Germline lookup yields CDR1 WSHSY and CDR2 SAAADI. Trimming at V came to 6 bases and at J to 6 bases, leaving 5 bases not matched to a gene. The CDR3 totals 14 residues. CDR3 region: CASRGTGAANEQFF. CDR3 DNA sequence: TGCGCCAGCAGGGGGACAGGGGCCGCCAATGAGCAGTTCTTC.

This chain uses TRBV5-1 with TRBJ2-7; D perhaps matches TRBD1 (6 bases). CDR3 length equals 15 residues. Germline-derived CDR1 and CDR2 are SGHRS and YFSETQ. Between the trimmed V and J ends, which lost 4 bases and 4 bases, there was a span of 18 bases. CDR3: CASSALGASKYEQYF. In DNA form, the CDR3 reads TGCGCCAGCAGCGCCCTGGGGGCCTCAAAATACGAGCAGTACTTC.

The rearrangement uses TRBV19 and TRBJ2-7, with 7 bases fitting TRBD1. The germline V gene has CDR1 LNHDA and CDR2 SQIVND (reference sequence). This CDR3 has 12 amino acids. Written as DNA, the CDR3 is TGTGCGACTGGGACAGTCGGCTACGAGCAGTACTTC. It specifies CATGTVGYEQYF.

The chain employs TRBV2 and TRBJ2-2; 9 bases agree with TRBD1. Germline V gives CDR1 SNHLY, CDR2 FYNNEI. With V trimmed by 6 bases and J by 0 bases, 2 bases remained unmatched. There are 15 residues in the CDR3. The CDR3 bases are TGTGCCAGCAGGAGACAGGGGGCGAACACCGGGGAGCTGTTTTTT. It translates to CASRRQGANTGELFF.

CDR3 sequence reads: CASSTLKGGAYGYTF. CDR3 nucleotides: TGTGCCAGCAGCACCCTCAAGGGGGGAGCATATGGCTACACCTTC. The V gene is TRBV5-8, the J gene TRBJ1-2; tentative D call: TRBD1 (6 bases). Trimming stripped 4 bases from V and 5 bases from J, with 18 bases between. Germline CDR1 reads SGHTS; CDR2 reads YDEGEE. This CDR3 comprises 15 residues. Looking up the rest from reference TRBV5-8 and TRBJ1-2 gives the full variable domain: EAGVTQSPTHLIKTRGQQATLRCSPISGHTSVYWYQQALGLGLQFLLWYDEGEERNRGNFPPRFSGRQFPNYSSELNVNALELEDSALYLCASSTLKGGAYGYTFGSGTRLTVV.

As to this clone: The sample carries other DNA sequences with the same CDR3. The chain is built from TRBV10-3 and TRBJ1-1; TRBD1 is a possible D gene (5 bases). The CDR3 runs to 14 residues. Germline V gene data show CDR1 as ENHRY and CDR2 as SYGVKD. V lost 3 bases and J 3 bases, leaving 11 bases between the germline ends. DNA of the CDR3: TGTGCCATCAGTGACAGGGCCGGGGACACTGAAGCTTTCTTT. Translating gives CAISDRAGDTEAFF.

V is TRBV28 and J is TRBJ2-7; 7 bases match TRBD1. This CDR3 has 13 residues. Looked up from germline, CDR1 is MDHEN and CDR2 is SYDVKM. V was clipped by 6 bases and J by 2 bases; unmatched bases: 4. The CDR3 is CASRPGQTYEQYF. CDR3 nucleotide sequence: TGTGCCAGCAGGCCGGGACAGACCTACGAGCAGTACTTC.

This sequence joins TRBV6-6 and TRBJ1-6; 7 positions agree with TRBD1. The CDR3 loop spans 13 amino acids. The germline CDR1 and CDR2 sequences are MNHNY and SVGAGI (reference sequence). V shed 10 bases and J 7 bases; nucleotides not matched to a gene: 7. The CDR3 sequence: CATKTGTNSPLHF. In DNA form, the CDR3 reads TGTGCCACCAAGACAGGGACCAATTCACCCCTCCACTTT.

V usage is TRBV18 and J usage is TRBJ1-5, with 10 bases aligning to TRBD1. Germline V lookup: CDR1 KGHSH, CDR2 LQKENI. CDR3 length equals 16 residues. V shed 1 base and J 6 bases; nucleotides not matched to a gene: 6. The CDR3 sequence is CASSPRGTGVVQPQHF. CDR3 in DNA: TGTGCCAGCTCACCACGAGGGACAGGGGTTGTTCAGCCCCAGCATTTT.

The chain employs TRBV14 and TRBJ2-4; TRBD1 is a possible D gene (6 bases). The length of the CDR3 is 13 residues. Germline loops: CDR1 SGHDN, CDR2 FVKESK. Between the trimmed V and J ends, which lost 5 bases and 6 bases, there was a span of 11 bases. The CDR3 protein is CASSFRGGNIQYF. The CDR3, as DNA: TGTGCCAGCAGCTTTCGAGGGGGAAACATTCAGTACTTC.

The genes are TRBV5-4 and TRBJ2-3; D is unclear. V lost 5 bases, J lost 1 base, and 11 bases lay in between. Germline V CDR1 and CDR2: SGHNT, YYREEE (reference sequence). This CDR3 contains 14 residues. The CDR3 DNA reads as TGTGCCAGCAGTAAAGCTAGTGGCACAGATACGCAGTATTTT. Its translation is CASSKASGTDTQYF.

The rearrangement joins TRBV13 to TRBJ2-5; 10 bases are shared with TRBD2. The CDR3 consists of 15 residues. Looked up from germline, CDR1 is PRHDT and CDR2 is FYEKMQ (reference sequence). V lost 2 bases to trimming and J lost 3 bases; unmatched junction nucleotides: 3. CDR3 protein: CASSLRSGGEETQYF. The CDR3, as DNA: TGTGCCAGCAGCTTACGAAGCGGGGGGGAAGAGACCCAGTACTTC.

The CDR3 sequence: CASSEPVRVYGYTF. The CDR3 DNA follows: TGTGCCAGCAGTGAACCGGTACGTGTGTATGGCTACACCTTC. J is TRBJ1-2 and V is TRBV2, with no clear D. This CDR3 comprises 14 residues. CDR1 SNHLY and CDR2 FYNNEI come from the germline V gene. The V and J ends lost 2 bases and 5 bases respectively, with 12 bases between them. Supplemented by reference TRBV2 and TRBJ1-2, the full variable domain reads EPEVTQTPSHQVTQMGQEVILRCVPISNHLYFYWYRQILGQKVEFLVSFYNNEISEKSEIFDDQFSVERPDGSNFTLKIRSTKLEDSAMYFCASSEPVRVYGYTFGSGTRLTVV.

The V call is TRBV15, the J call TRBJ1-2; the D is unclear. This CDR3 comprises 11 residues. V dropped 3 bases and J dropped 4 bases, with 3 bases sitting between them. The germline CDR1 and CDR2 sequences are LNHNV and YYDKDF (reference sequence). The CDR3 nucleotides read TGTGCCACCAGCAGCCCCTATGGCTACACCTTC. This codes for CATSSPYGYTF.

The chain couples TRBV14 to TRBJ2-1; 7 bases map to TRBD1. Trimming at V came to 4 bases and at J to 0 bases, leaving 9 bases not matched to a gene. The CDR3 is 17 residues long. Germline CDR1 and CDR2: SGHDN and FVKESK. The chain's CDR3 is CASSPGTVEYSYNEQFF. In nucleotides, the CDR3 is TGTGCCAGCAGCCCCGGGACAGTTGAATACTCCTACAATGAGCAGTTCTTC.

The CDR3 region has the DNA TGCGCCAGCAGCTTGACGGGGGGGGCCGGAGAGACCCAGTACTTC. This sequence encodes CASSLTGGAGETQYF. The rearrangement uses TRBV5-1 and TRBJ2-5; 8 bases map to TRBD2. The junction had 6 bases not matched to a gene; V was cut back by 1 base and J by 4 bases. The CDR3 sequence is 15 residues long. Germline V gives CDR1 SGHRS, CDR2 YFSETQ.